Sequencing of this T cell receptor beta chain was carried out in a study of blood T cell repertoires in COVID-19. This clone was recorded many times. Clones were read by immunoSEQ multiplex PCR, and TCRdb kept only the in-frame ones, dropping some. The data contain around 130,000 clones, roughly 79% of them singletons. Germline V gene lookup returns CDR1 MNHNS and CDR2 SASEGT. This CDR3 region has 13 residues. The ends were cut back, 1 base at V and 0 bases at J, with 4 bases in the middle. The sequence came from a human donor in a cohort sampled during active COVID-19. The chain couples TRBV6-1 to TRBJ2-7; D unresolved. Sequenced input: peripheral blood. CDR3 sequence: CASSEDYSYEQYF. CDR3 DNA: TGTGCCAGCAGTGAAGACTACTCCTACGAGCAGTACTTC.